This TCR beta chain was identified during a study of shared clonotypes between healthy human individuals. Trimming took 4 bases from V and 0 from J, leaving 14 bases between them. The CDR3 is made up of 15 amino acids. Germline CDR1 SGHTS, CDR2 YDEGEE. Study-wide findings and caveats: Sampling included only blood; tissue repertoires likely differ.

Using immunoSEQ multiplex PCR, the repertoire was profiled, and TCRdb retains in-frame clones only, with some absent. The data contain around 1.5 million clones, 95% to 99% of them singletons. As to this clone: Antigen: not known.

The sample taken for sequencing was naive CD4+ T cells sorted from blood. Subset reported: CD45RA+ positively selected. The chain recombines TRBV5-8 with TRBJ2-7; D is uncertain. This receptor was taken from a man aged 25 to 40 in good health. DNA of the CDR3: TGTGCCAGCAGCCCCAGACAACTGGGCTCCTACGAGCAGTACTTC. Its protein product is CASSPRQLGSYEQYF.